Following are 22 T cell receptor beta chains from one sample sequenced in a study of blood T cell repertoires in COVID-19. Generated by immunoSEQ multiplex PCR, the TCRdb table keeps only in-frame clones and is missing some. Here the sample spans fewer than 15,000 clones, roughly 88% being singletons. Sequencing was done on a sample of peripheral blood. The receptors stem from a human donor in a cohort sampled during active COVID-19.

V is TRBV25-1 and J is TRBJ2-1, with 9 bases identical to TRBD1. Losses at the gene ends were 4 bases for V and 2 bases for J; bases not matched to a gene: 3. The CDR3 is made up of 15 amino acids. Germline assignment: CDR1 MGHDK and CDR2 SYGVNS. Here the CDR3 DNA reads TGTGCCAGCAGTGTATACAGGGGGCCCTACAATGAGCAGTTCTTC. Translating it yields CASSVYRGPYNEQFF. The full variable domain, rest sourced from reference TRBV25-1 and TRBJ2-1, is EADIYQTPRYLVIGTGKKITLECSQTMGHDKMYWYQQDPGMELHLIHYSYGVNSTEKGDLSSESTVSRIRTEHFPLTLESARPSHTSQYLCASSVYRGPYNEQFFGPGTRLTVL.

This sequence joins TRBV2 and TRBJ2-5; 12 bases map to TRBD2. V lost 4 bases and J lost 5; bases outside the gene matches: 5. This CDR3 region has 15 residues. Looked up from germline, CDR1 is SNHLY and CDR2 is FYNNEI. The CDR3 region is CASSGRLAGAETQYF. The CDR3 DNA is TGTGCCAGCAGTGGTCGACTAGCGGGGGCGGAGACCCAGTACTTC.

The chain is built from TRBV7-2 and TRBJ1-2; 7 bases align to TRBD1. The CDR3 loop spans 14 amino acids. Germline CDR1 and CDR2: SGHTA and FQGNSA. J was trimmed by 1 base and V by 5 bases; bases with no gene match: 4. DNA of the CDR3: TGTGCCAGCAGCGAACGACAGGGTAACTATGGCTACACCTTC. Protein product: CASSERQGNYGYTF.

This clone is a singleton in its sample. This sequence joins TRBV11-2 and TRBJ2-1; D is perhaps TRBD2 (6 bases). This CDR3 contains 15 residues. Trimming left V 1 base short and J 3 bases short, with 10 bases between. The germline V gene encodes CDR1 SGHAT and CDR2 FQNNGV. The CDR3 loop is CASSLVKGGYNEQFF. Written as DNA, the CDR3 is TGTGCCAGCAGCTTAGTCAAGGGAGGCTACAATGAGCAGTTCTTC.

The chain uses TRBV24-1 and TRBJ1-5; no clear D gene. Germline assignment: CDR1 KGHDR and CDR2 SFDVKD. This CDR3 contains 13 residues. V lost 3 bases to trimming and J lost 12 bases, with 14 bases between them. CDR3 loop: CATSDPIWENQHF. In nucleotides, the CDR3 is TGTGCCACCAGTGATCCGATTTGGGAGAACCAGCATTTT.

CDR3 sequence reads: CASSFSDRANSYNSPLHF. The CDR3 nucleotides are TGTGCCAGCAGCTTTTCGGACAGGGCAAATTCCTATAATTCACCCCTCCACTTT. V usage is TRBV5-5 and J usage is TRBJ1-6; 8 nucleotides match TRBD1. The CDR3 extends over 18 amino acids. Unmatched junction bases numbered 8, after V lost 2 bases and J lost 1 base. Germline V gives CDR1 SGHKS, CDR2 YYEKEE (reference sequence).

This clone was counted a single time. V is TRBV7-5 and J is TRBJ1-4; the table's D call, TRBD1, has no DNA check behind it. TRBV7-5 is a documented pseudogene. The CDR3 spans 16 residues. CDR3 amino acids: CARSKTGTGMGEKLFF. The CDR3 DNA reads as TGTGCCAGAAGTAAAACCGGGACAGGGATGGGTGAAAAACTGTTTTTT.

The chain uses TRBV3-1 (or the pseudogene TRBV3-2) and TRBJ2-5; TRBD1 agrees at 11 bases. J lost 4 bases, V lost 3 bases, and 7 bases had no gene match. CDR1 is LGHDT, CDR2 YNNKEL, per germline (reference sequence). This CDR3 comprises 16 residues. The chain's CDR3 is CASSHPAGTGGETQYF. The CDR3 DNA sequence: TGTGCCAGCAGCCACCCGGCCGGGACAGGGGGAGAGACCCAGTACTTC.

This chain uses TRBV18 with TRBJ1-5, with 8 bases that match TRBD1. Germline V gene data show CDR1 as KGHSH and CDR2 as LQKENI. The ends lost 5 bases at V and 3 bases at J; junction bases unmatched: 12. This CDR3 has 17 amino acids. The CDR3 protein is CASSAQSGQAFNQPQHF. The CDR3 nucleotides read TGTGCCAGCTCAGCACAATCGGGACAGGCATTCAATCAGCCCCAGCATTTT.

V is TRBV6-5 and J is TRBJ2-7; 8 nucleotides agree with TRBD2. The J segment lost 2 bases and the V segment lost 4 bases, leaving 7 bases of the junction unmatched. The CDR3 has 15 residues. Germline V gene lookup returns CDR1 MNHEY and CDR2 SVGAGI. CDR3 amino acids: CASSWNAGGAYEQYF. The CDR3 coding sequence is TGTGCCAGCAGTTGGAACGCGGGGGGAGCCTACGAGCAGTACTTC.

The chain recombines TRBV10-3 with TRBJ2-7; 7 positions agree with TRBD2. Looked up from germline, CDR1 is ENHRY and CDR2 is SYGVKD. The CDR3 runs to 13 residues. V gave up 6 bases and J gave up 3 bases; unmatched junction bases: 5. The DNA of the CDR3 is TGTGCCATCAGAGCGGGACGGGACTACGAGCAGTACTTC. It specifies CAIRAGRDYEQYF.

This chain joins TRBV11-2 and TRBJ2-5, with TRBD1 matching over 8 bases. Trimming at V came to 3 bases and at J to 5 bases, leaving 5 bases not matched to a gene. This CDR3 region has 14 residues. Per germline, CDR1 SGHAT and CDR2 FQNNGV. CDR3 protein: CASSLRTGRETQYF. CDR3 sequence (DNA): TGTGCCAGCAGCTTGAGGACAGGGCGGGAGACCCAGTACTTC.

CDR3 bases: TGTGCCAGTAGTAAACAGTACACTGAAGCTTTCTTT. Its protein product is CASSKQYTEAFF. The chain employs TRBV19 and TRBJ1-1; D remains unclear. V lost 4 bases, J lost 3 bases, and 6 bases lay in between. The CDR3 has 12 residues. In germline, CDR1 is LNHDA, CDR2 SQIVND (reference sequence).

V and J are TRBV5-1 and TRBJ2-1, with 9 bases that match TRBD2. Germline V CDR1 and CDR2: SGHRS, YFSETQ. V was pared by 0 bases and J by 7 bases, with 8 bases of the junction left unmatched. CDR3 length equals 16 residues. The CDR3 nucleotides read TGCGCCAGCAGCTTGGGTCCTAGCGGGGCCTCGAATGAGCAGTTCTTC. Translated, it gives CASSLGPSGASNEQFF.

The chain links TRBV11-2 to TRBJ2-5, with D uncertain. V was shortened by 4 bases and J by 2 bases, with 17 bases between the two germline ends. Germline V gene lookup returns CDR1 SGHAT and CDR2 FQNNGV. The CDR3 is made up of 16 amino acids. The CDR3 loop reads CASSYPWRRVQETQYF. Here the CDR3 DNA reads TGTGCCAGCAGCTACCCATGGCGGAGAGTACAAGAGACCCAGTACTTC.

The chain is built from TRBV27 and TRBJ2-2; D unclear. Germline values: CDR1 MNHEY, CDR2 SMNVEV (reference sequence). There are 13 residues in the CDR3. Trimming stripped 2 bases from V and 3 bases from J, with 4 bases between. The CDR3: CASSLEYTGELFF. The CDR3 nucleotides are TGTGCCAGCAGTTTAGAGTACACCGGGGAGCTGTTTTTT.

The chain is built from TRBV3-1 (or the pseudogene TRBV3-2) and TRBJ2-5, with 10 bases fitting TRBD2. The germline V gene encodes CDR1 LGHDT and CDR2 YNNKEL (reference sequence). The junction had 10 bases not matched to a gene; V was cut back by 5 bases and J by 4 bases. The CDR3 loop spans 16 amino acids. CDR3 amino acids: CASSGTAGGRGETQYF. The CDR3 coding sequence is TGTGCCAGCAGCGGAACAGCGGGAGGGCGAGGAGAGACCCAGTACTTC.

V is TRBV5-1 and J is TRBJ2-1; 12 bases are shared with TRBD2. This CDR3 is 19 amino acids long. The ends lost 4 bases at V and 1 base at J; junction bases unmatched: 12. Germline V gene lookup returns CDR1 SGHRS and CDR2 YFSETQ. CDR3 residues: CASSPTTSGSVRSYNEQFF. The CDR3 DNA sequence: TGCGCCAGCAGCCCGACGACTAGCGGGAGTGTGAGGTCCTACAATGAGCAGTTCTTC.

The CDR3 DNA reads as TGTGCCAGCAGTTTAAAGGACAGGGGACACATTCAGTACTTC. It translates to CASSLKDRGHIQYF. The gene calls are TRBV27 and TRBJ2-4; 9 nucleotides match TRBD1. The germline V gene has CDR1 MNHEY and CDR2 SMNVEV (reference sequence). The CDR3 extends over 14 amino acids. V dropped 2 bases and J dropped 8; count of bases not matched to a gene: 4.

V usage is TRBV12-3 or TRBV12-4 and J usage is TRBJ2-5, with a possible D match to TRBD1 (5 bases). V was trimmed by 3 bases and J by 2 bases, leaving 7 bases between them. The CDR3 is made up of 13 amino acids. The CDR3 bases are TGTGCCAGCAGTTTCAGGGAACAAGAGACCCAGTACTTC. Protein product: CASSFREQETQYF.

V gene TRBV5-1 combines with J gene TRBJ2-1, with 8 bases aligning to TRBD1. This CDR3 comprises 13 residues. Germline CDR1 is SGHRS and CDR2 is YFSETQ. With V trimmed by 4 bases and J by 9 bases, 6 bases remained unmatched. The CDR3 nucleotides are TGCGCCAGCAGCCAAGGACAGGGCGGTGAGCAGTTCTTC. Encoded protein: CASSQGQGGEQFF.

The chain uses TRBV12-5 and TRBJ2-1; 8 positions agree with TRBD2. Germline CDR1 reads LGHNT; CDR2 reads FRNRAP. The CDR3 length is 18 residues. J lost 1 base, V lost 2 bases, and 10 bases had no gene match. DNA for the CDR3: TGTGCTAGTGGTTTGTTTCCAGCGGGGGCCCCGTCCTACAATGAGCAGTTCTTC. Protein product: CASGLFPAGAPSYNEQFF.